This entry lists 26 T cell receptor beta chains sequenced from one sample in a study of cytomegalovirus exposure and HLA in healthy donors. Only in-frame clones appear in the TCRdb table, and some are missing; sequencing was by immunoSEQ multiplex PCR. Among 150,000 or so clones listed, roughly 93% were seen once. The sample consisted of PBMCs. The origin of the receptors is a man between 18 and 35 years old in good health and CMV-seropositive.

The genes are TRBV10-3 and TRBJ2-7; 7 positions agree with TRBD2. This CDR3 region has 15 residues. V was pared by 1 base and J by 6 bases, with 9 bases of the junction left unmatched. Germline CDR1 and CDR2: ENHRY and SYGVKD. CDR3 residues: CAISEFWGGEGEQYF. The CDR3 DNA reads as TGTGCCATCAGTGAGTTTTGGGGCGGGGAGGGCGAGCAGTACTTC.

The rearrangement joins TRBV11-2 to TRBJ2-1, with 7 bases fitting TRBD2. Germline trimming cut 3 bases from V and 4 bases from J; bases unmatched to any gene: 12. CDR3 size: 17 residues. Germline CDR1 and CDR2: SGHAT and FQNNGV. The CDR3 loop is CASSFYWEGGLYNEQFF. The CDR3 nucleotides read TGTGCCAGCAGCTTCTATTGGGAGGGAGGGCTTTACAATGAGCAGTTCTTC. Filled out from reference TRBV11-2 and TRBJ2-1, the complete variable domain reads EAGVAQSPRYKIIEKRQSVAFWCNPISGHATLYWYQQILGQGPKLLIQFQNNGVVDDSQLPKDRFSAERLKGVDSTLKIQPAKLEDSAVYLCASSFYWEGGLYNEQFFGPGTRLTVL.

The genes are TRBV5-1 and TRBJ2-3, with 15 bases identical to TRBD2. J was trimmed by 4 bases and V by 4 bases; bases with no gene match: 10. Germline lookup yields CDR1 SGHRS and CDR2 YFSETQ. CDR3 length: 18 residues. This CDR3 reads CASSQVPGLAGGADTQYF. CDR3 DNA sequence: TGCGCCAGCAGCCAGGTCCCGGGACTAGCGGGAGGTGCAGATACGCAGTATTTT.

This clone occurred a few times. The chain employs TRBV10-3 and TRBJ1-5, with 10 positions matching TRBD1. The V segment lost 8 bases and the J segment 0 bases; nucleotides outside the gene matches: 1. This CDR3 comprises 14 residues. Looked up from germline, CDR1 is ENHRY and CDR2 is SYGVKD. The DNA for the CDR3 is TGTGCCATCGGGACAGGGGATAGCAATCAGCCCCAGCATTTT. Protein: CAIGTGDSNQPQHF.

The gene calls are TRBV11-2 and TRBJ2-7; D perhaps matches TRBD2 (5 bases). V was trimmed by 5 bases and J by 4 bases, leaving 12 bases between them. The CDR3 loop spans 13 amino acids. The germline gives CDR1 SGHAT, CDR2 FQNNGV. The CDR3 protein is CASSPPSGYEQYF. The CDR3 DNA is TGTGCCAGCAGCCCCCCGAGCGGATACGAGCAGTACTTC.

This chain links TRBV2 with TRBJ2-6, with no clear D. The germline V gene has CDR1 SNHLY and CDR2 FYNNEI. The CDR3 is 13 amino acids. V dropped 8 bases and J dropped 0 bases, with 5 bases sitting between them. The chain's CDR3 is CASLSSGANVLTF. Written as DNA, the CDR3 is TGTGCCAGCCTAAGCTCTGGGGCCAACGTCCTGACTTTC.

The chain is built from TRBV5-6 and TRBJ1-1; no clear D. CDR3 length equals 13 residues. Germline CDR1 reads SGHDT; CDR2 reads YYEEEE. Trimming pared 0 bases from V and 0 bases from J, leaving 3 bases between. In nucleotides, the CDR3 is TGTGCCAGCAGCTTGGCCGTGAACACTGAAGCTTTCTTT. Translated: CASSLAVNTEAFF.

The chain uses TRBV5-5 and TRBJ2-2; possible D gene TRBD1, 6 bases. The CDR3 has 15 residues. Germline V gene lookup returns CDR1 SGHKS and CDR2 YYEKEE (reference sequence). V lost 2 bases and J lost 3, with 11 bases in between. CDR3 nucleotides: TGTGCCAGCAGCTTATTCAGGGGAGACACCGGGGAGCTGTTTTTT. This translates into CASSLFRGDTGELFF.

This chain uses TRBV7-9 with TRBJ2-3, with 9 positions matching TRBD1. CDR1 and CDR2 from the germline V gene are SEHNR and FQNEAQ (reference sequence). The V and J ends lost 5 bases and 3 bases, in that order; junction bases with no gene match: 9. The CDR3 covers 16 residues. The CDR3 reads CASSLKSTGGTDTQYF. CDR3 bases: TGTGCCAGCAGCCTAAAATCGACAGGGGGGACAGATACGCAGTATTTT.

This chain joins TRBV5-1 and TRBJ2-3; D gene ambiguous. Germline V gives CDR1 SGHRS, CDR2 YFSETQ. Trimming left V 4 bases short and J 6 bases short, with 9 bases between. The CDR3 loop spans 12 amino acids. CDR3 residues: CASSAPGDTQYF. Written as DNA, the CDR3 is TGCGCCAGCAGCGCCCCCGGGGATACGCAGTATTTT. The whole variable domain, remainder taken from reference TRBV5-1 and TRBJ2-3, is KAGVTQTPRYLIKTRGQQVTLSCSPISGHRSVSWYQQTPGQGLQFLFEYFSETQRNKGNFPGRFSGRQFSNSRSEMNVSTLELGDSALYLCASSAPGDTQYFGPGTRLTVL.

This sequence joins TRBV29-1 and TRBJ2-3, with D perhaps TRBD1 (6 bases). Trimming took 6 bases from V and 5 from J, leaving 18 bases between them. Germline lookup yields CDR1 SQVTM and CDR2 ANQGSEA. The CDR3 runs 14 residues. The CDR3 nucleotides read TGCAGCGTAGATCCCGGCCAGGGACAAGATACGCAGTATTTT. Its translation: CSVDPGQGQDTQYF.

The J gene is TRBJ2-1, the V gene TRBV27, with D perhaps matching TRBD2 (7 bases). Looked up from germline, CDR1 is MNHEY and CDR2 is SMNVEV (reference sequence). The CDR3 covers 16 residues. Trimming left V 4 bases short and J 3 bases short, with 16 bases between. CDR3 protein: CASSSPRGAIYNEQFF. The CDR3 coding sequence is TGTGCCAGCAGTTCCCCCCGGGGGGCTATCTACAATGAGCAGTTCTTC.

The chain joins TRBV5-1 to TRBJ1-2; D is unclear. Germline V CDR1 and CDR2: SGHRS, YFSETQ. The CDR3 contains 13 residues. The V gene lost 3 bases and the J gene lost 5 bases, with 11 bases spanning the gap. The chain's CDR3 is CASSSSGDYGYTF. The CDR3 DNA follows: TGCGCCAGCAGCTCATCCGGAGATTATGGCTACACCTTC.

The chain links TRBV7-3 to TRBJ2-1, with D perhaps matching TRBD2 (5 bases). The CDR3 is 17 residues long. The V gene lost 1 base and the J gene lost 4 bases, with 17 bases spanning the gap. Looked up from germline, CDR1 is SGHTA and CDR2 is FQGTGA. Written as DNA, the CDR3 is TGTGCCAGCAGCTTAATCGGGTCCAGCGGATTATACAATGAGCAGTTCTTC. This gives the protein CASSLIGSSGLYNEQFF.

The chain carries TRBV9 and TRBJ1-2; possibly TRBD1 for D (5 bases). V lost 0 bases to trimming and J lost 3 bases, with 9 bases between them. From germline, CDR1 is SGDLS and CDR2 YYNGEE. This CDR3 comprises 14 residues. CDR3 nucleotide sequence: TGTGCCAGCAGCGTAGGCTGGGGGGACTATGGCTACACCTTC. Protein sequence: CASSVGWGDYGYTF.

The chain is built from TRBV19 and TRBJ1-5; 10 bases are a match to TRBD1. The ends lost 2 bases at V and 8 bases at J; junction bases unmatched: 9. Germline V gives CDR1 LNHDA, CDR2 SQIVND (reference sequence). The CDR3 has 16 residues. The CDR3 sequence: CASSIFGTGVAKPQHF. The CDR3 DNA reads TGTGCCAGTAGTATATTTGGGACAGGGGTGGCTAAGCCCCAGCATTTT.

V usage is TRBV7-2 and J usage is TRBJ2-6; D may be TRBD2 (6 bases). The germline gives CDR1 SGHTA, CDR2 FQGNSA. Trimming took 4 bases from V and 0 from J, leaving 13 bases between them. The CDR3 runs to 17 residues. The CDR3, as DNA: TGTGCCAGCAGCTACGGGAGTTCCTACTCTGGGGCCAACGTCCTGACTTTC. Translating gives CASSYGSSYSGANVLTF.

This clone was counted a few times. The chain employs TRBV18 and TRBJ1-5; possible D gene TRBD1, 5 bases. CDR3 length: 13 amino acids. Trimming took off 5 bases at V and 4 bases at J, with 9 bases between the two ends. Germline assignment: CDR1 KGHSH and CDR2 LQKENI. The CDR3: CASSRDFNQPQHF. CDR3 nucleotide sequence: TGTGCCAGCTCAAGGGACTTTAATCAGCCCCAGCATTTT.

The genes are TRBV4-1 and TRBJ2-7; D perhaps matches TRBD2 (6 bases). The germline V and J ends were trimmed by 1 base and 3 bases, with 13 bases remaining between them. Germline CDR1 and CDR2: MGHRA and YSYEKL. The CDR3 runs 15 residues. The CDR3 bases are TGCGCCAGCAGCCAAGCCGATGTTAGCGGCTACGAGCAGTACTTC. Translating gives CASSQADVSGYEQYF.

The chain is built from TRBV14 and TRBJ2-1, with D perhaps TRBD1 (5 bases). V was cut by 3 bases and J by 9 bases, with 15 bases left in between. CDR3 length: 14 residues. Germline assignment: CDR1 SGHDN and CDR2 FVKESK. CDR3 loop: CASSQADLRGEQFF. Written as DNA, the CDR3 is TGTGCCAGCAGCCAGGCTGACCTAAGGGGTGAGCAGTTCTTC.

The chain recombines TRBV6-6 with TRBJ2-5, with D perhaps matching TRBD1 (5 bases). V was clipped by 0 bases and J by 5 bases, with 10 bases between them. Germline CDR1 MNHNY, CDR2 SVGAGI (reference sequence). CDR3 length: 14 residues. The CDR3 spells CASSYSSRVETQYF. CDR3 nucleotides: TGTGCCAGCAGTTACTCGTCCAGGGTCGAGACCCAGTACTTC.

This chain joins TRBV18 and TRBJ2-7; 9 nucleotides agree with TRBD1. There are 15 residues in the CDR3. Germline CDR1 reads KGHSH; CDR2 reads LQKENI. V lost 3 bases, J lost 4 bases, and 7 bases stayed unmatched. Here the CDR3 reads CASSPTVGQGYEQYF. Here the CDR3 DNA reads TGTGCCAGCTCACCCACCGTGGGACAGGGATACGAGCAGTACTTC.

This chain links TRBV2 with TRBJ2-2; possible D gene TRBD2, 7 bases. Per germline, CDR1 SNHLY and CDR2 FYNNEI. Between the trimmed V and J ends, which lost 6 bases and 5 bases, there was a span of 16 bases. This CDR3 contains 15 residues. The CDR3 DNA is TGTGCCAGCAGGGGGGGCGGGAGTCAAACCGGGGAGCTGTTTTTT. This translates into CASRGGGSQTGELFF.

This clone was detected once. The chain employs TRBV5-1 and TRBJ1-4; 11 nucleotides match TRBD1. The ends lost 0 bases at V and 7 bases at J; junction bases unmatched: 5. Germline V CDR1 and CDR2: SGHRS, YFSETQ. The CDR3 runs 16 residues. The CDR3 sequence: CASSLGSGTGGEKLFF. In DNA form, the CDR3 reads TGCGCCAGCAGCTTGGGATCCGGGACAGGGGGTGAAAAACTGTTTTTT.

The rearrangement links TRBV21-1 to TRBJ2-5; the D call in the table, TRBD1, was not verified against the DNA. TRBV21-1 has pseudogene status. The CDR3 runs to 16 residues. CDR3 bases: TGTGCCAGCAGCAAAGAGGGACAGGGAACCCAAGAGACCCAGTACTTC. Encoded protein: CASSKEGQGTQETQYF.

V is TRBV11-3 and J is TRBJ2-5; 8 bases map to TRBD1. The CDR3 has 16 amino acids. The V gene end was trimmed by 0 bases and the J gene end by 8 bases; junction bases not matched to a gene: 11. Germline V gene data show CDR1 as SGHNT and CDR2 as YENEEA. The chain's CDR3 is CASSLEGGQGAGTQYF. The CDR3 DNA is TGTGCCAGCAGCTTAGAGGGCGGGCAGGGGGCCGGTACCCAGTACTTC.